This TCR beta chain originates from a study of Ad26.COV2.S vaccination and SARS-CoV-2 variants. Turning to the study itself: The vaccine Ad26.COV2.S was put into the muscle once, or twice with 56 days between. Overall study findings and caveats: A substantial breadth of spike-specific CD8+ and CD4+ T cell responses after vaccination has been reported.

Treatment specified: around 19 received Ad26.COV2.S at low or high dose, single or two shots; 5 received placebo; per-sample allocation not given. After the first vaccine or placebo injection, samples were drawn on day 63. As concerns this clone: Its target is not known.

TCRdb keeps only in-frame clones here, not all; method: immunoSEQ multiplex PCR. The sample holds hundreds of thousands of clones, approximately 89% seen once. The CDR3 loop spans 14 amino acids. V lost 2 bases to trimming and J lost 4 bases; unmatched junction nucleotides: 5. The V gene's germline CDR1 is MNHEY and CDR2 SVGEGT. This specimen consisted of peripheral blood, obtained in a trial of Ad26.COV2.S vaccine versus placebo. J is TRBJ2-7 and V is TRBV6-2 or TRBV6-3, with 7 positions matching TRBD2. This TCR came from a person aged 18 to 65 who received the Ad26.COV2.S COVID-19 vaccine or a placebo. This CDR3 is CASSYLLGGYEQYF. CDR3 DNA sequence: TGTGCCAGCAGTTACCTCCTGGGGGGGTACGAGCAGTACTTC.